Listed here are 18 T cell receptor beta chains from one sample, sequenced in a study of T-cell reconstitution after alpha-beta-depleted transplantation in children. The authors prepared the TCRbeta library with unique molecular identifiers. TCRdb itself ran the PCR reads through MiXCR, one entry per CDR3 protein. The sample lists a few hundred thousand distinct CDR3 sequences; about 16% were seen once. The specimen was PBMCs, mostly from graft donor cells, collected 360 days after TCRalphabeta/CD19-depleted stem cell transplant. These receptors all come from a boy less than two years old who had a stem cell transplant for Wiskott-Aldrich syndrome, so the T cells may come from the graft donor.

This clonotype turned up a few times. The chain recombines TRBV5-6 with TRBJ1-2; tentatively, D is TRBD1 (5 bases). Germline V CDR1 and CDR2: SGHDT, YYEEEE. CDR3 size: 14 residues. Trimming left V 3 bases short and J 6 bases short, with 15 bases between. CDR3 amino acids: CASSYTGLWDGYTF. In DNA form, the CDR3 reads TGTGCCAGCAGCTATACAGGTTTATGGGATGGCTACACCTTC.

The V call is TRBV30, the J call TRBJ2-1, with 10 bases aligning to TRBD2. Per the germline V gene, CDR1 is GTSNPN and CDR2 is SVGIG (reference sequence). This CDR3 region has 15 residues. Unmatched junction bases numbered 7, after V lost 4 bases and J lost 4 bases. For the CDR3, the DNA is TGTGCCTGGATAGATACTAGCGGGATGTACAATGAGCAGTTCTTC. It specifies CAWIDTSGMYNEQFF.

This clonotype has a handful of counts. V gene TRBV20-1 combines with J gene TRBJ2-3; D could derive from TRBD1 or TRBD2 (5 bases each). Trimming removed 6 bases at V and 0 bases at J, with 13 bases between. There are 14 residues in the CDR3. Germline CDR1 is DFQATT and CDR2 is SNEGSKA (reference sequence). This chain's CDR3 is CSAGRGPSTDTQYF. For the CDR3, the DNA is TGCAGTGCGGGACGAGGGCCTAGCACAGATACGCAGTATTTT.

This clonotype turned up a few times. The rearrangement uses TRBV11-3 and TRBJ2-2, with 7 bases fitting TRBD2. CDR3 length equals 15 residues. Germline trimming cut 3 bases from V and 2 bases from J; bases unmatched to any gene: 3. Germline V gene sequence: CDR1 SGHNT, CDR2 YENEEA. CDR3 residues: CASSFKGLNTGELFF. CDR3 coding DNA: TGTGCCAGCAGCTTTAAGGGACTAAACACCGGGGAGCTGTTTTTT.

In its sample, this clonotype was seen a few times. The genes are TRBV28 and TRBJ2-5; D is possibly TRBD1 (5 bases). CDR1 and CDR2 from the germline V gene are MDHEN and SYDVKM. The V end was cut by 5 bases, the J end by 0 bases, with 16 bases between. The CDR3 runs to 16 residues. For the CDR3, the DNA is TGTGCCAGCAGTCCCTCCGCCAAGGGGCACCAAGAGACCCAGTACTTC. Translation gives CASSPSAKGHQETQYF.

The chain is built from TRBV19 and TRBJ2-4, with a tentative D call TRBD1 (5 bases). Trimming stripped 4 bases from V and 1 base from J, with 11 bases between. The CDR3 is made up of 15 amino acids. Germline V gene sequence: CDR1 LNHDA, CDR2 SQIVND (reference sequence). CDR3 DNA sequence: TGTGCCAGTAGTACTCCCTCAGGGGCCAAAAACATTCAGTACTTC. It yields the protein CASSTPSGAKNIQYF. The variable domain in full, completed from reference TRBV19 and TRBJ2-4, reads DGGITQSPKYLFRKEGQNVTLSCEQNLNHDAMYWYRQDPGQGLRLIYYSQIVNDFQKGDIAEGYSVSREKKESFPLTVTSAQKNPTAFYLCASSTPSGAKNIQYFGAGTRLSVL.

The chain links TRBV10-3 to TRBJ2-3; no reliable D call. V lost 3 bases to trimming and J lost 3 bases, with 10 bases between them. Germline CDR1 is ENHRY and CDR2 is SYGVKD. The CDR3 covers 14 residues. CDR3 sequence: CAISEFVETDTQYF. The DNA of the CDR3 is TGTGCCATCAGTGAATTTGTGGAGACAGATACGCAGTATTTT.

The chain's CDR3 is CASSFGTSGEGSTDTQYF. The CDR3 DNA is TGTGCCAGCAGCTTCGGGACTAGCGGGGAGGGGAGCACAGATACGCAGTATTTT. The chain links TRBV14 to TRBJ2-3, with 13 bases that match TRBD2. Losses at the gene ends were 5 bases for V and 0 bases for J; bases not matched to a gene: 8. The CDR3 sequence is 18 residues long. Germline CDR1 reads SGHDN; CDR2 reads FVKESK.

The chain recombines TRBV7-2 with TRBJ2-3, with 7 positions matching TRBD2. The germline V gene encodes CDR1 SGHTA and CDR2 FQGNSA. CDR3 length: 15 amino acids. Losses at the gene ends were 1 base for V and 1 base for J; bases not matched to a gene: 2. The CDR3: CASSLVGRGTDTQYF. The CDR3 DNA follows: TGTGCCAGCAGCTTAGTAGGGAGGGGCACAGATACGCAGTATTTT.

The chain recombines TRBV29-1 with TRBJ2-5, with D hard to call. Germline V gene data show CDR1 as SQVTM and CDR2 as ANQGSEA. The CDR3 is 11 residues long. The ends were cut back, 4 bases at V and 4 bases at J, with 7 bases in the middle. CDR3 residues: CSVGWRETQYF. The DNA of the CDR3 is TGCAGCGTTGGTTGGAGAGAGACCCAGTACTTC.

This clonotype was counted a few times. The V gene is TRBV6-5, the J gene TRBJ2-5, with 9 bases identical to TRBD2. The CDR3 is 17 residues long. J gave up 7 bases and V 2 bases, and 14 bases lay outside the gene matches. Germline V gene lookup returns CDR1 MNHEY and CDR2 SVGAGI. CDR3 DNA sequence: TGTGCCAGCAGTTACAGGTCTAGCGGGGCGCCCTTACGGACCCAGTACTTC. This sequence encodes CASSYRSSGAPLRTQYF.

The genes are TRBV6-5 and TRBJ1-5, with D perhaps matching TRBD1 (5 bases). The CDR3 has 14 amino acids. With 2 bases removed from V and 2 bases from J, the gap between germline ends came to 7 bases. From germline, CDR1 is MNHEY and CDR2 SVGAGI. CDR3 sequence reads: CASSYQQGNQPQHF. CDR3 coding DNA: TGTGCCAGCAGTTACCAACAGGGCAATCAGCCCCAGCATTTT.

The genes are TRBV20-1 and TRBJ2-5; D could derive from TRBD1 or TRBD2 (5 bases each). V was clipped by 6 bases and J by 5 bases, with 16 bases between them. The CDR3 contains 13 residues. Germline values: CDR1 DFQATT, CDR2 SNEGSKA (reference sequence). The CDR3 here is CSAPRGLRETQYF. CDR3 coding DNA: TGCAGTGCCCCTCGGGGCCTCCGGGAGACCCAGTACTTC.

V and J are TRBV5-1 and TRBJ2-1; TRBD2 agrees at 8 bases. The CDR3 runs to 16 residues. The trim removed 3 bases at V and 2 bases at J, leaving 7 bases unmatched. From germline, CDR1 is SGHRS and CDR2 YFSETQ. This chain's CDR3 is CASSWGSSGPYNEQFF. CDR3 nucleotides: TGCGCCAGCAGCTGGGGATCTAGCGGGCCCTACAATGAGCAGTTCTTC.

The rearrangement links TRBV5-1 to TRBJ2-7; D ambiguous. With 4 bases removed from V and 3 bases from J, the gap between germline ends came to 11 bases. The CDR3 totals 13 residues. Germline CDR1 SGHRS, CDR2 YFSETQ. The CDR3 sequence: CASSPAQIYEQYF. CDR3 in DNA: TGCGCCAGCAGCCCGGCACAGATCTACGAGCAGTACTTC.

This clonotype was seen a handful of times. CDR3 amino acids: CASSEGDAYEQYF. The CDR3 DNA reads as TGTGCCAGCAGTGAGGGGGATGCCTACGAGCAGTACTTC. The V call is TRBV25-1, the J call TRBJ2-7, with D possibly being TRBD1 or TRBD2 (5 bases each). Trimming took off 3 bases at V and 2 bases at J, with 8 bases between the two ends. The CDR3 covers 13 residues. From germline, CDR1 is MGHDK and CDR2 SYGVNS.

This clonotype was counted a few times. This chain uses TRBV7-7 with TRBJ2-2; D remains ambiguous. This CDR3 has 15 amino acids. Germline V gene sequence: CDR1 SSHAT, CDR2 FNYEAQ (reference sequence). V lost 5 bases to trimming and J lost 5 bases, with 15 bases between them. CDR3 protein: CASSQDLGGTGELFF. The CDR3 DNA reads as TGTGCCAGCAGCCAAGACCTAGGTGGTACCGGGGAGCTGTTTTTT.

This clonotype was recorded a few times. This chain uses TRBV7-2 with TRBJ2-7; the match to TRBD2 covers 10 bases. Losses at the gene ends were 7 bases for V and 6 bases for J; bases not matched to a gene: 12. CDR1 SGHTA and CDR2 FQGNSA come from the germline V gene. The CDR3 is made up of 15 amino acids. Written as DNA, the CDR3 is TGTGCCAGCACCCTATTGGGGGTAGCGGGAGGCGAGCAGTACTTC. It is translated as CASTLLGVAGGEQYF.